The entry that follows covers one T cell receptor (beta chain) sequence. Germline CDR1 and CDR2: MNHEY and SVGAGI. The length of the CDR3 is 15 residues. Trimming pared 2 bases from V and 3 bases from J, leaving 12 bases between. This specimen belongs to a study of control samples from healthy donors and cancer patients. Libraries were prepared by immunoSEQ multiplex PCR; TCRdb keeps only in-frame clonotypes and omits some of them. Counted here are about 110,000 clones, approximately 83% occurring once; the ten biggest clones make up around 13%. This clonotype was obtained from a woman between 50 and 59 years old in good health. Sequencing input: blood. The V call is TRBV6-5, the J call TRBJ2-3; possible D gene TRBD2, 6 bases. The CDR3 protein is CASSYQGGVTDTQYF. The CDR3 region has the DNA TGTGCCAGCAGTTACCAGGGAGGTGTGACAGATACGCAGTATTTT.